This T cell receptor beta chain was identified during a study of identifying expanded T cells in peripheral blood. About this clone: Antigen: not known.

During the collection period, no donor immune events like infections were recorded. Study-wide points: Clone count variance between roughly 2-week samples rose with total template count. Technical replicates showed around 1.2 changed clones; roughly two weeks 15 to 20; four weeks 19.

V lost 4 bases and J lost 4; bases outside the gene matches: 5. The CDR3 totals 17 residues. CDR1 and CDR2 from the germline V gene are SNHLY and FYNNEI. Profiling relied on immunoSEQ multiplex PCR, and the TCRdb table lists in-frame clones only, not all of them. The sample shows more than 85,000 clones, 88% of them seen only once. This TCR derives from a person aged 18-70 years in good health. V gene TRBV2 combines with J gene TRBJ2-3; TRBD2 matches at 16 bases. Sequenced input: blood. This CDR3 reads CASSAGTSGRGPDTQYF. The CDR3 nucleotides are TGTGCCAGCAGTGCAGGGACTAGCGGGAGGGGTCCAGATACGCAGTATTTT.